These 13 T cell receptor beta chains were sequenced from one sample in a study of blood T cell repertoires in COVID-19. Sequenced by immunoSEQ multiplex PCR; TCRdb stores in-frame clones only, minus some. The sample has about 74,000 clones; around 90% are singletons. Sequenced sample: peripheral blood. Source of these receptors: a woman of 80 years or more with active or convalescent COVID-19.

The V and J genes are TRBV5-4 and TRBJ1-2; D ambiguous. Germline V gene data show CDR1 as SGHNT and CDR2 as YYREEE (reference sequence). V lost 0 bases, J lost 7 bases, and 16 bases lay in between. This CDR3 comprises 15 residues. In DNA form, the CDR3 reads TGTGCCAGCAGCTTGGTCGGCCTCACCGAGGGTGGCTACACCTTC. Residues: CASSLVGLTEGGYTF.

J is TRBJ2-4 and V is TRBV7-2; 10 bases line up with TRBD2. V lost 5 bases, J lost 5 bases, and 3 bases stayed unmatched. The CDR3 totals 14 residues. Germline CDR1 and CDR2: SGHTA and FQGNSA. The CDR3 DNA sequence: TGTGCCAGCAGCCGGCTAGCGGGGGAAAACATTCAGTACTTC. Translated: CASSRLAGENIQYF.

This sequence joins TRBV5-1 and TRBJ1-6; 10 nucleotides match TRBD1. Germline V CDR1 and CDR2: SGHRS, YFSETQ. V was clipped by 4 bases and J by 8 bases; unmatched bases: 9. CDR3 size: 16 residues. The CDR3 DNA reads as TGCGCCAGCAGCCTCAGAGGTGGGACAGGGGATTCACCCCTCCACTTT. Residues: CASSLRGGTGDSPLHF.

This clone was observed a few times. The V gene is TRBV4-3, the J gene TRBJ2-5; a possible D gene is TRBD1 (6 bases). Deletions cut 4 bases from V and 7 bases from J, with 22 bases between. The germline gives CDR1 LGHNA, CDR2 YSLEER. CDR3 length: 16 residues. CDR3 sequence: CASSLARTASGGTQYF. CDR3 sequence (DNA): TGCGCCAGCAGCCTTGCCCGGACAGCATCCGGAGGGACCCAGTACTTC.

In its sample, this clone was seen a few times. This chain joins TRBV5-6 and TRBJ1-6, with no clear D. Germline V gene lookup returns CDR1 SGHDT and CDR2 YYEEEE. Between the trimmed V and J ends, which lost 4 bases and 5 bases, there was a span of 7 bases. This CDR3 is built from 13 residues. The CDR3 nucleotides read TGTGCCAGCAGCCACACCGATAATTCACCCCTCCACTTT. Translated, it gives CASSHTDNSPLHF. Together with reference TRBV5-6 and TRBJ1-6, the CDR3 gives the full variable domain: DAGVTQSPTHLIKTRGQQVTLRCSPKSGHDTVSWYQQALGQGPQFIFQYYEEEERQRGNFPDRFSGHQFPNYSSELNVNALLLGDSALYLCASSHTDNSPLHFGNGTRLTVT.

This sequence joins TRBV3-1 (or the pseudogene TRBV3-2) and TRBJ2-7, with 8 nucleotides matching TRBD1. The CDR3 loop spans 18 amino acids. V shed 0 bases and J 4 bases; nucleotides not matched to a gene: 14. CDR1 LGHDT and CDR2 YNNKEL come from the germline V gene (reference sequence). CDR3 in amino acids: CASSQDRPGGPVMYEQYF. The CDR3 coding sequence is TGTGCCAGCAGCCAAGATCGGCCAGGGGGCCCCGTGATGTACGAGCAGTACTTC.

The chain employs TRBV5-1 and TRBJ1-1; 7 bases match TRBD1. V lost 2 bases to trimming and J lost 4 bases; unmatched junction nucleotides: 8. CDR1 and CDR2 (germline): SGHRS, YFSETQ. The CDR3 has 15 amino acids. The CDR3 here is CASSFLGGIGTEAFF. For the CDR3, the DNA is TGCGCCAGCAGCTTTTTAGGGGGCATCGGCACTGAAGCTTTCTTT.

The gene calls are TRBV5-1 and TRBJ1-1; D is ambiguous. Trimming pared 2 bases from V and 2 bases from J, leaving 10 bases between. Germline loops: CDR1 SGHRS, CDR2 YFSETQ. CDR3 length equals 14 residues. The CDR3 is CASSLVGSNTEAFF. The CDR3 DNA sequence: TGCGCCAGCAGCTTAGTGGGCAGCAACACTGAAGCTTTCTTT.

Only a few counts were recorded for this clone. V and J are TRBV28 and TRBJ1-2, with TRBD1 matching over 7 bases. J gave up 1 base and V 9 bases, and 8 bases lay outside the gene matches. Germline lookup yields CDR1 MDHEN and CDR2 SYDVKM. The CDR3 length is 14 residues. Here the CDR3 reads CASLQGSINYGYTF. CDR3 coding DNA: TGTGCCAGTCTACAGGGGTCCATTAACTATGGCTACACCTTC.

The V and J genes are TRBV28 and TRBJ2-2; 7 nucleotides match TRBD2. In germline, CDR1 is MDHEN, CDR2 SYDVKM. CDR3 length equals 15 residues. V lost 8 bases, J lost 3 bases, and 9 bases stayed unmatched. The CDR3 bases are TGTGCCAGCGGCCTCGGGACTAAGGACACCGGGGAGCTGTTTTTT. Translation gives CASGLGTKDTGELFF.

The chain carries TRBV30 and TRBJ1-3; unclear D gene. Germline V CDR1 and CDR2: GTSNPN, SVGIG (reference sequence). The V end lost 0 bases, the J end lost 7 bases, and 7 bases lay between the germline ends. The CDR3 consists of 12 residues. The DNA of the CDR3 is TGTGCCTGGAGTGTACGAGGGAACACCATATATTTT. Its translation is CAWSVRGNTIYF.

V usage is TRBV2 and J usage is TRBJ1-2; D gene uncertain. CDR3 size: 11 residues. Trimming stripped 4 bases from V and 6 bases from J, with 6 bases between. The germline CDR1 and CDR2 sequences are SNHLY and FYNNEI. DNA of the CDR3: TGTGCCAGCAGTGTCCAGAATGGCTACACCTTC. Translating gives CASSVQNGYTF. The full variable domain, its missing parts supplied by reference TRBV2 and TRBJ1-2, is EPEVTQTPSHQVTQMGQEVILRCVPISNHLYFYWYRQILGQKVEFLVSFYNNEISEKSEIFDDQFSVERPDGSNFTLKIRSTKLEDSAMYFCASSVQNGYTFGSGTRLTVV.

V usage is TRBV19 and J usage is TRBJ1-1, with D hard to call. In germline, CDR1 is LNHDA, CDR2 SQIVND (reference sequence). The CDR3 is 13 residues long. Trimming pared 8 bases from V and 3 bases from J, leaving 13 bases between. In DNA form, the CDR3 reads TGTGCCAGTTCACAAAACCCACACACTGAAGCTTTCTTT. Protein: CASSQNPHTEAFF.